Shown below are 29 T cell receptor beta chains from a single sample sequenced in a study of blood T cell repertoires in COVID-19. Data came from immunoSEQ multiplex PCR; TCRdb stores just in-frame clones and leaves some out. The sample has under 70,000 clones; about four fifths are singletons. The sequencing input was peripheral blood. Receptors were obtained from a human donor in a cohort sampled during active COVID-19.

The CDR3 DNA reads TGTGCCAGCAGCCAAGATGGGACAATCAATCAGCCCCAGCATTTT. Its translation: CASSQDGTINQPQHF. The rearrangement links TRBV4-2 to TRBJ1-5, with D possibly TRBD1 on 6 matching bases. In germline, CDR1 is LGHNA, CDR2 YNFKEQ. The CDR3 runs 15 residues. V lost 0 bases, J lost 3 bases, and 9 bases lay in between.

The chain employs TRBV18 and TRBJ1-1, with 9 bases lining up with TRBD1. V gave up 3 bases and J gave up 1 base; unmatched junction bases: 3. The CDR3 covers 15 residues. In germline, CDR1 is KGHSH, CDR2 LQKENI. The CDR3 nucleotides are TGTGCCAGCTCACCGCGGACAGGGGCGAACACTGAAGCTTTCTTT. Protein sequence: CASSPRTGANTEAFF.

The chain combines TRBV7-3 with TRBJ1-1; the D gene is possibly TRBD1 (5 bases). This CDR3 comprises 15 residues. V lost 5 bases, J lost 1 base, and 14 bases lay in between. Looked up from germline, CDR1 is SGHTA and CDR2 is FQGTGA. CDR3 in DNA: TGTGCCAGCAGCAGACAGAAGACAGAGAACACTGAAGCTTTCTTT. It specifies CASSRQKTENTEAFF.

The J gene is TRBJ2-2, the V gene TRBV19; 10 positions match TRBD1. CDR1 LNHDA and CDR2 SQIVND come from the germline V gene (reference sequence). Unmatched junction bases numbered 3, after V lost 1 base and J lost 1 base. This CDR3 comprises 17 residues. The CDR3 spells CASSIGTGGMNTGELFF. The CDR3 nucleotides are TGTGCCAGTAGTATAGGGACAGGGGGTATGAACACCGGGGAGCTGTTTTTT.

The chain has TRBV2 and TRBJ1-2; D perhaps matches TRBD1 (5 bases). Germline V gives CDR1 SNHLY, CDR2 FYNNEI. The CDR3 runs 12 residues. The V and J ends lost 7 bases and 4 bases respectively, with 10 bases between them. The CDR3 region is CASTLQAYGYTF. The CDR3 DNA sequence: TGTGCCAGCACGTTACAGGCCTATGGCTACACCTTC.

The chain recombines TRBV5-1 with TRBJ1-1; tentatively, D is TRBD1 (6 bases). The germline CDR1 and CDR2 sequences are SGHRS and YFSETQ. Between the trimmed V and J ends, which lost 4 bases and 4 bases, there was a span of 14 bases. The CDR3 runs to 14 residues. CDR3 DNA: TGCGCCAGCAGCCCACAGGGAGGGGGCACTGAAGCTTTCTTT. It translates to CASSPQGGGTEAFF.

The chain is built from TRBV29-1 and TRBJ2-7; 12 bases are a match to TRBD1. Germline V lookup: CDR1 SQVTM, CDR2 ANQGSEA. The CDR3 spans 14 residues. The ends lost 4 bases at V and 6 bases at J; junction bases unmatched: 7. The CDR3 protein is CSVGGQGAVGEQYF. CDR3 DNA: TGCAGCGTTGGGGGACAGGGGGCGGTTGGCGAGCAGTACTTC.

V gene TRBV9 combines with J gene TRBJ2-3; 10 nucleotides align to TRBD2. V lost 0 bases, J lost 4 bases, and 8 bases stayed unmatched. The CDR3 extends over 17 amino acids. The germline V gene encodes CDR1 SGDLS and CDR2 YYNGEE. CDR3: CASSVAWASGSADTQYF. In nucleotides, the CDR3 is TGTGCCAGCAGCGTAGCTTGGGCTAGCGGGAGCGCAGATACGCAGTATTTT.

V and J are TRBV3-1 (or the pseudogene TRBV3-2) and TRBJ1-6; D is ambiguous. The CDR3 is 14 amino acids. V lost 6 bases to trimming and J lost 5 bases, with 11 bases between them. In germline, CDR1 is LGHDT, CDR2 YNNKEL (reference sequence). CDR3 amino acids: CASSPGSDNSPLHF. The CDR3 nucleotides are TGTGCCAGCAGTCCGGGGTCTGATAATTCACCCCTCCACTTT.

Here the CDR3 reads CASSRSGADQPQHF. The CDR3 DNA sequence: TGTGCCAGCTCACGTTCAGGGGCGGATCAGCCCCAGCATTTT. This chain connects TRBV18 to TRBJ1-5; D possibly corresponds to TRBD1 (6 bases). CDR1 is KGHSH, CDR2 LQKENI, per germline. This CDR3 has 14 amino acids. V was shortened by 4 bases and J by 5 bases, with 12 bases between the two germline ends.

This clone has ten or more counts. The junction and the germline gene differ at one end; a read error may be behind it. This chain links TRBV7-2 with TRBJ1-1; D is possibly TRBD1 (5 bases). The length of the CDR3 is 12 residues. Germline V gives CDR1 SGHTA, CDR2 FQGNSA. CDR3 coding DNA: TGTGCCAGCAACTTATTCGGGGGACGCGCTTTCTTT. Translated: CASNLFGGRAFF.

V is TRBV6-4 and J is TRBJ1-5, with 8 nucleotides matching TRBD1. The junction had 5 bases not matched to a gene; V was cut back by 3 bases and J by 7 bases. The CDR3 covers 14 residues. Germline V gene data show CDR1 as MRHNA and CDR2 as SNTAGT. CDR3 amino acids: CASSDLNRGQPQHF. DNA of the CDR3: TGTGCCAGCAGTGATCTAAACAGGGGGCAGCCCCAGCATTTT.

The CDR3 DNA reads TGTGCCAGCAGTTTATTGAGCTCTGGAAACACCATATATTTT. Protein: CASSLLSSGNTIYF. The chain is built from TRBV27 and TRBJ1-3; no reliable D call. Germline V lookup: CDR1 MNHEY, CDR2 SMNVEV (reference sequence). This CDR3 is 14 amino acids long. V was shortened by 1 base and J by 0 bases, with 4 bases between the two germline ends.

This clone was detected only once. The chain joins TRBV3-1 (or the pseudogene TRBV3-2) to TRBJ2-1; 12 nucleotides match TRBD2. The CDR3 loop spans 16 amino acids. Germline V gives CDR1 LGHDT, CDR2 YNNKEL (reference sequence). V gave up 4 bases and J gave up 8 bases; unmatched junction bases: 9. CDR3 in DNA: TGTGCCAGCAGCCTTAGGACTAGCGGGAATATGGATGAGCAGTTCTTC. It yields the protein CASSLRTSGNMDEQFF.

The chain joins TRBV5-1 to TRBJ2-7; 10 bases align to TRBD1. From germline, CDR1 is SGHRS and CDR2 YFSETQ. This CDR3 is built from 13 residues. J lost 4 bases, V lost 4 bases, and 2 bases had no gene match. CDR3 protein: CASSRDRGYEQYF. The CDR3 DNA sequence: TGCGCCAGCAGCAGGGACAGGGGATACGAGCAGTACTTC. Full variable domain (missing parts from reference TRBV5-1 and TRBJ2-7): KAGVTQTPRYLIKTRGQQVTLSCSPISGHRSVSWYQQTPGQGLQFLFEYFSETQRNKGNFPGRFSGRQFSNSRSEMNVSTLELGDSALYLCASSRDRGYEQYFGPGTRLTVT.

This chain links TRBV6-6 with TRBJ2-7; 8 nucleotides align to TRBD1. The J segment lost 0 bases and the V segment lost 7 bases, leaving 14 bases of the junction unmatched. The germline V gene encodes CDR1 MNHNY and CDR2 SVGAGI (reference sequence). The CDR3 runs 17 residues. The CDR3 sequence: CASNRISGQGLSYEQYF. As DNA, the CDR3 is TGTGCCAGCAATCGAATTTCAGGACAGGGCCTCTCCTACGAGCAGTACTTC.

The chain uses TRBV5-6 and TRBJ2-5, with D maybe TRBD1 (5 bases). The CDR3 totals 16 residues. The V gene's germline CDR1 is SGHDT and CDR2 YYEEEE. Between the trimmed V and J ends, which lost 4 bases and 0 bases, there was a span of 16 bases. CDR3 amino acids: CASSHNIDSYQETQYF. The CDR3 DNA reads TGTGCCAGCAGCCATAACATAGACAGCTACCAAGAGACCCAGTACTTC. The complete variable domain, with remaining parts taken from reference TRBV5-6 and TRBJ2-5, reads DAGVTQSPTHLIKTRGQQVTLRCSPKSGHDTVSWYQQALGQGPQFIFQYYEEEERQRGNFPDRFSGHQFPNYSSELNVNALLLGDSALYLCASSHNIDSYQETQYFGPGTRLLVL.

The chain joins TRBV27 to TRBJ2-7; 11 nucleotides match TRBD2. V lost 5 bases and J lost 5; bases outside the gene matches: 8. Germline assignment: CDR1 MNHEY and CDR2 SMNVEV (reference sequence). This CDR3 spans 15 amino acids. The CDR3 coding sequence is TGTGCCAGCAGTCCAACTAGCGGGAGACTTGACGAGCAGTACTTC. Encoded protein: CASSPTSGRLDEQYF.

The chain is built from TRBV2 and TRBJ2-7; 9 nucleotides agree with TRBD2. The germline V gene has CDR1 SNHLY and CDR2 FYNNEI. V shed 4 bases and J 1 base; nucleotides not matched to a gene: 5. This CDR3 is 15 amino acids long. The CDR3 region is CASSGGAGGSYEQYF. DNA for the CDR3: TGTGCCAGCAGTGGGGGAGCGGGAGGATCCTACGAGCAGTACTTC. Looking up the rest from reference TRBV2 and TRBJ2-7 gives the full variable domain: EPEVTQTPSHQVTQMGQEVILRCVPISNHLYFYWYRQILGQKVEFLVSFYNNEISEKSEIFDDQFSVERPDGSNFTLKIRSTKLEDSAMYFCASSGGAGGSYEQYFGPGTRLTVT.

The CDR3 reads CASSPQGGTGTDTQYF. The CDR3 DNA follows: TGTGCCAGCAGCCCCCAAGGCGGGACGGGCACAGATACGCAGTATTTT. The V call is TRBV7-2, the J call TRBJ2-3; tentative D call: TRBD2 (6 bases). The ends were cut back, 5 bases at V and 1 base at J, with 16 bases in the middle. Germline V CDR1 and CDR2: SGHTA, FQGNSA. This CDR3 region has 16 residues. The full variable domain, rest sourced from reference TRBV7-2 and TRBJ2-3, is GAGVSQSPSNKVTEKGKDVELRCDPISGHTALYWYRQSLGQGLEFLIYFQGNSAPDKSGLPSDRFSAERTGGSVSTLTIQRTQQEDSAVYLCASSPQGGTGTDTQYFGPGTRLTVL.

The chain couples TRBV19 to TRBJ2-3; 12 bases are shared with TRBD1. V was clipped by 6 bases and J by 6 bases; unmatched bases: 4. From germline, CDR1 is LNHDA and CDR2 SQIVND (reference sequence). The CDR3 spans 14 residues. This CDR3 is CASSGTGGADTQYF. In DNA form, the CDR3 reads TGTGCCAGTAGCGGGACAGGGGGCGCGGATACGCAGTATTTT.

V usage is TRBV14 and J usage is TRBJ1-6, with a tentative D call TRBD1 (6 bases). CDR3 length equals 17 residues. Germline CDR1 reads SGHDN; CDR2 reads FVKESK. V dropped 2 bases and J dropped 0 bases, with 11 bases sitting between them. The CDR3 loop reads CASSQTTGSSYNSPLHF. The CDR3, as DNA: TGTGCCAGCAGCCAAACTACAGGGAGCTCCTATAATTCACCCCTCCACTTT.

The chain is built from TRBV30 and TRBJ2-7, with D hard to call. Trimming left V 1 base short and J 2 bases short, with 12 bases between. The germline gives CDR1 GTSNPN, CDR2 SVGIG (reference sequence). The CDR3 runs to 14 residues. The CDR3 sequence is CAWSGRGAAYEQYF. The CDR3 DNA follows: TGTGCCTGGAGTGGGCGTGGAGCAGCCTACGAGCAGTACTTC. Looking up the rest from reference TRBV30 and TRBJ2-7 gives the full variable domain: SQTIHQWPATLVQPVGSPLSLECTVEGTSNPNLYWYRQAAGRGLQLLFYSVGIGQISSEVPQNLSASRPQDRQFILSSKKLLLSDSGFYLCAWSGRGAAYEQYFGPGTRLTVT.

The V call is TRBV28, the J call TRBJ2-3; 9 positions agree with TRBD1. The junction had 13 bases not matched to a gene; V was cut back by 4 bases and J by 2 bases. CDR1 and CDR2 from the germline V gene are MDHEN and SYDVKM. This CDR3 spans 18 amino acids. DNA for the CDR3: TGTGCCAGCAGTTCCACCGGGACAGGGCTTCGGGCCACAGATACGCAGTATTTT. Its protein is CASSSTGTGLRATDTQYF. Supplemented by reference TRBV28 and TRBJ2-3, the full variable domain reads DVKVTQSSRYLVKRTGEKVFLECVQDMDHENMFWYRQDPGLGLRLIYFSYDVKMKEKGDIPEGYSVSREKKERFSLILESASTNQTSMYLCASSSTGTGLRATDTQYFGPGTRLTVL.

This clone has only one observation. The gene calls are TRBV14 and TRBJ2-1, with a weak D call TRBD2 (5 bases). V shed 1 base and J shed 8 bases, with 21 bases lying between them. Germline V lookup: CDR1 SGHDN, CDR2 FVKESK. This CDR3 is built from 17 residues. The CDR3 DNA is TGTGCCAGCAGCCAAGTTGGCGCGGGCGTTCTACAATATGAGCAGTTCTTC. It codes for CASSQVGAGVLQYEQFF.

The rearrangement links TRBV7-8 to TRBJ1-4; 8 nucleotides line up with TRBD1. Germline CDR1 is SGHVS and CDR2 is FQNEAQ. J lost 0 bases, V lost 1 base, and 4 bases had no gene match. This CDR3 contains 17 residues. The CDR3 nucleotides read TGTGCCAGCAGCTTAGGGGGACAGGTGTCAACTAATGAAAAACTGTTTTTT. Translation: CASSLGGQVSTNEKLFF. Using reference TRBV7-8 and TRBJ1-4 for the parts outside the CDR3, the full variable domain is GAGVSQSPRYKVAKRGQDVALRCDPISGHVSLFWYQQALGQGPEFLTYFQNEAQLDKSGLPSDRFFAERPEGSVSTLKIQRTQQEDSAVYLCASSLGGQVSTNEKLFFGSGTQLSVL.

The chain is built from TRBV4-2 and TRBJ1-5; no definite D call. This CDR3 has 17 amino acids. V lost 0 bases, J lost 2 bases, and 14 bases lay in between. Germline assignment: CDR1 LGHNA and CDR2 YNFKEQ. In DNA, the CDR3 is TGTGCCAGCAGCCAAGATCGCCCGGGGTTGGGCAATCAGCCCCAGCATTTT. Its protein is CASSQDRPGLGNQPQHF.

This chain uses TRBV25-1 with TRBJ1-4; 9 bases agree with TRBD1. Per germline, CDR1 MGHDK and CDR2 SYGVNS. The J segment lost 8 bases and the V segment lost 4 bases, leaving 8 bases of the junction unmatched. The length of the CDR3 is 15 residues. CDR3 loop: CASSAPGQGGEKLFF. As DNA, the CDR3 is TGTGCCAGCAGTGCGCCGGGACAGGGAGGAGAAAAACTGTTTTTT.

The chain combines TRBV3-1 (or the pseudogene TRBV3-2) with TRBJ2-7, with 7 nucleotides matching TRBD2. CDR1 is LGHDT and CDR2 is YNNKEL in the germline V gene (reference sequence). The CDR3 runs to 15 residues. Unmatched junction bases numbered 8, after V lost 0 bases and J lost 6 bases. The CDR3 DNA sequence: TGTGCCAGCAGCCAAGATCGGGCGCGGGAGTGCGAGCAGTACTTC. It specifies CASSQDRARECEQYF.